A single sample gave rise to the 22 T cell receptor beta chains below, sequenced in a study of blood T cell repertoires in COVID-19. Assay used: immunoSEQ multiplex PCR; TCRdb lists only in-frame clones, some missing. The table lists under 70,000 clones, 88% of them singletons. The sample was peripheral blood. The receptors here all came from an older woman with COVID-19, enrolled during active disease.

This chain uses TRBV4-1 with TRBJ1-2; D not resolved. The V gene lost 0 bases and the J gene lost 4 bases, with 15 bases spanning the gap. Germline V CDR1 and CDR2: MGHRA, YSYEKL. The CDR3 spans 16 residues. DNA of the CDR3: TGCGCCAGCAGCCAAGATATAAGGGAGGGTGCCTATGGCTACACCTTC. It codes for CASSQDIREGAYGYTF.

The rearrangement uses TRBV2 and TRBJ1-1; D gene unclear. Germline V gives CDR1 SNHLY, CDR2 FYNNEI. The V gene lost 11 bases and the J gene lost 0 bases, with 10 bases spanning the gap. This CDR3 is built from 12 residues. CDR3 in DNA: TGTGCCGGGAGGGCGTTGAACACTGAAGCTTTCTTT. Protein sequence: CAGRALNTEAFF.

The chain joins TRBV6-5 to TRBJ2-7; possibly TRBD2 for D (6 bases). V was cut by 6 bases and J by 3 bases, with 18 bases left in between. CDR1 and CDR2 from the germline V gene are MNHEY and SVGAGI. The CDR3 has 15 amino acids. In nucleotides, the CDR3 is TGTGCCAGCAGCTATGCTGGAGGGGCCGACTACGAGCAGTACTTC. As protein: CASSYAGGADYEQYF.

This chain uses TRBV30 with TRBJ1-4; D unclear. Germline V CDR1 and CDR2: GTSNPN, SVGIG (reference sequence). The V and J ends lost 2 bases and 7 bases respectively, with 20 bases between them. CDR3 length: 16 residues. The CDR3 DNA sequence: TGTGCCTGGAGTCCGGGGTTAGGGCAGCTCGTTGAAAAACTGTTTTTT. Its translation is CAWSPGLGQLVEKLFF.

CDR3 sequence: CASSLGTGSQPQHF. The CDR3 bases are TGTGCCAGCAGCCTAGGGACAGGGAGTCAGCCCCAGCATTTT. The rearrangement links TRBV7-2 to TRBJ1-5; 9 bases match TRBD1. Germline values: CDR1 SGHTA, CDR2 FQGNSA. The CDR3 has 14 amino acids. The J segment lost 6 bases and the V segment lost 5 bases, leaving 5 bases of the junction unmatched.

The chain is built from TRBV28 and TRBJ1-1; 7 bases are shared with TRBD1. Trimming took 6 bases from V and 2 from J; bases not matched to a gene: 6. CDR3 length equals 14 residues. From germline, CDR1 is MDHEN and CDR2 SYDVKM. CDR3: CASRIQGINTEAFF. CDR3 in DNA: TGTGCCAGCAGGATACAGGGGATAAACACTGAAGCTTTCTTT.

This clone was detected once. The chain has TRBV7-2 and TRBJ1-2; possible D gene TRBD1, 6 bases. V lost 5 bases and J 2 bases, leaving 12 bases between the germline ends. The germline V gene has CDR1 SGHTA and CDR2 FQGNSA. The CDR3 contains 14 residues. In DNA, the CDR3 is TGTGCCAGCAGCGTAGACGGGACAAACTATGGCTACACCTTC. It translates to CASSVDGTNYGYTF. The complete variable domain, with remaining parts taken from reference TRBV7-2 and TRBJ1-2, reads GAGVSQSPSNKVTEKGKDVELRCDPISGHTALYWYRQSLGQGLEFLIYFQGNSAPDKSGLPSDRFSAERTGGSVSTLTIQRTQQEDSAVYLCASSVDGTNYGYTFGSGTRLTVV.

The rearrangement links TRBV9 to TRBJ1-6; TRBD1 aligns across 7 bases. Germline-derived CDR1 and CDR2 are SGDLS and YYNGEE. Trimming took 0 bases from V and 0 from J; bases not matched to a gene: 3. The CDR3 covers 17 residues. The CDR3 region has the DNA TGTGCCAGCAGCGTAGGAAGGGACAGCTCCTATAATTCACCCCTCCACTTT. Protein sequence: CASSVGRDSSYNSPLHF.

The V and J genes are TRBV24-1 and TRBJ1-2; 10 bases are shared with TRBD1. The V and J ends lost 4 bases and 4 bases, in that order; junction bases with no gene match: 8. The CDR3 spans 16 residues. Germline loops: CDR1 KGHDR, CDR2 SFDVKD. CDR3 coding DNA: TGTGCCACCAGTGACCCCGGGACAGGGGAGGTCTATGGCTACACCTTC. It translates to CATSDPGTGEVYGYTF.

The chain carries TRBV7-8 and TRBJ1-1, with D perhaps matching TRBD1 (5 bases). The CDR3 length is 14 residues. The V and J ends lost 5 bases and 7 bases respectively, with 17 bases between them. From germline, CDR1 is SGHVS and CDR2 FQNEAQ. CDR3 in DNA: TGTGCCAGCAGCCCCCGTCGGCAGGGTGGTGAAGCTTTCTTT. Translation: CASSPRRQGGEAFF.

This chain joins TRBV10-3 and TRBJ1-3; D not certain. The CDR3 sequence is 15 residues long. With 2 bases removed from V and 0 bases from J, the gap between germline ends came to 8 bases. The germline V gene has CDR1 ENHRY and CDR2 SYGVKD. CDR3 region: CAISELADSGNTIYF. The CDR3 DNA reads as TGTGCCATCAGTGAGCTAGCAGACTCTGGAAACACCATATATTTT.

The J gene is TRBJ2-5, the V gene TRBV7-7, with TRBD1 identical over 8 bases. The V gene's germline CDR1 is SSHAT and CDR2 FNYEAQ (reference sequence). The junction had 7 bases not matched to a gene; V was cut back by 4 bases and J by 3 bases. The CDR3 consists of 15 residues. The CDR3 sequence: CASSSPSTGEETQYF. The CDR3, as DNA: TGTGCCAGCAGCTCCCCGTCGACAGGGGAAGAGACCCAGTACTTC.

V gene TRBV19 combines with J gene TRBJ1-4; D is possibly TRBD1 (6 bases). Germline CDR1 and CDR2: LNHDA and SQIVND (reference sequence). The CDR3 sequence is 15 residues long. V lost 7 bases to trimming and J lost 0 bases, with 12 bases between them. Here the CDR3 DNA reads TGTGCCAGTACCCCGAGGACAGCAACTAATGAAAAACTGTTTTTT. Translating gives CASTPRTATNEKLFF.

This clone was counted once. J is TRBJ2-7 and V is TRBV12-3 or TRBV12-4, with D possibly TRBD1 on 6 matching bases. The length of the CDR3 is 13 residues. V was shortened by 6 bases and J by 2 bases, with 11 bases between the two germline ends. CDR3 in amino acids: CASRFGQTYEQYF. DNA for the CDR3: TGTGCCAGCAGGTTCGGACAGACCTACGAGCAGTACTTC.

The rearrangement uses TRBV6-2 or TRBV6-3 and TRBJ1-1; no clear D gene. The CDR3 has 13 amino acids. V lost 2 bases and J lost 5, with 9 bases in between. Looked up from germline, CDR1 is MNHEY and CDR2 is SVGEGT. The CDR3 DNA sequence: TGTGCCAGCAGTTACAAGGGAGGAACTGAAGCTTTCTTT. Translated, it gives CASSYKGGTEAFF.

The chain combines TRBV6-2 or TRBV6-3 with TRBJ2-7; 7 nucleotides match TRBD1. With 5 bases clipped from V and 3 bases from J, the junction kept 4 bases outside the gene matches. Looked up from germline, CDR1 is MNHEY and CDR2 is SVGEGT. This CDR3 region has 13 residues. CDR3 nucleotides: TGTGCCAGCAGTCCCAGGGACAGCTACGAGCAGTACTTC. Its protein is CASSPRDSYEQYF.

This chain joins TRBV4-2 and TRBJ1-4; D may be TRBD1 (5 bases). CDR3 size: 16 residues. The V and J ends lost 3 bases and 3 bases respectively, with 14 bases between them. CDR1 is LGHNA and CDR2 is YNFKEQ in the germline V gene. For the CDR3, the DNA is TGTGCCAGCAGCCACCCCTCCGGGACTGCTAATGAAAAACTGTTTTTT. Its translation is CASSHPSGTANEKLFF.

V usage is TRBV11-3 and J usage is TRBJ2-1, with a tentative D call TRBD2 (6 bases). The ends were cut back, 5 bases at V and 2 bases at J, with 13 bases in the middle. The CDR3 length is 15 residues. CDR1 and CDR2 (germline): SGHNT, YENEEA. In nucleotides, the CDR3 is TGTGCCAGCAGCCAGGTGGCGGGGACCTACAATGAGCAGTTCTTC. Its protein is CASSQVAGTYNEQFF.

The chain links TRBV27 to TRBJ1-6; 8 nucleotides agree with TRBD1. Looked up from germline, CDR1 is MNHEY and CDR2 is SMNVEV (reference sequence). CDR3 size: 15 residues. Germline trimming cut 6 bases from V and 6 bases from J; bases unmatched to any gene: 7. CDR3 amino acids: CASRSQTGGNSPLHF. The CDR3, as DNA: TGTGCCAGCAGATCCCAAACAGGGGGTAATTCACCCCTCCACTTT.

The chain carries TRBV19 and TRBJ1-1; maybe TRBD1 (6 bases). V was shortened by 1 base and J by 1 base, with 13 bases between the two germline ends. The CDR3 has 16 amino acids. Germline V gene lookup returns CDR1 LNHDA and CDR2 SQIVND (reference sequence). The CDR3 coding sequence is TGTGCCAGTAGTATAGGCTCAGGACAGTGGAACACTGAAGCTTTCTTT. As protein: CASSIGSGQWNTEAFF.

The V and J genes are TRBV28 and TRBJ1-1; TRBD1 aligns across 9 bases. The germline CDR1 and CDR2 sequences are MDHEN and SYDVKM. Losses at the gene ends were 2 bases for V and 6 bases for J; bases not matched to a gene: 4. The CDR3 loop spans 14 amino acids. The CDR3 DNA follows: TGTGCCAGCAGTTTAGGGACAGGGTGGGCTGAAGCTTTCTTT. Its protein is CASSLGTGWAEAFF. Using reference TRBV28 and TRBJ1-1 for the parts outside the CDR3, the full variable domain is DVKVTQSSRYLVKRTGEKVFLECVQDMDHENMFWYRQDPGLGLRLIYFSYDVKMKEKGDIPEGYSVSREKKERFSLILESASTNQTSMYLCASSLGTGWAEAFFGQGTRLTVV.

V is TRBV5-5 and J is TRBJ2-1, with D maybe TRBD1 (5 bases). The V gene's germline CDR1 is SGHKS and CDR2 YYEKEE (reference sequence). Trimming took 0 bases from V and 0 from J, leaving 10 bases between them. There are 16 residues in the CDR3. CDR3 loop: CASSLGTPSSYNEQFF. DNA for the CDR3: TGTGCCAGCAGCTTGGGGACACCAAGCTCCTACAATGAGCAGTTCTTC.